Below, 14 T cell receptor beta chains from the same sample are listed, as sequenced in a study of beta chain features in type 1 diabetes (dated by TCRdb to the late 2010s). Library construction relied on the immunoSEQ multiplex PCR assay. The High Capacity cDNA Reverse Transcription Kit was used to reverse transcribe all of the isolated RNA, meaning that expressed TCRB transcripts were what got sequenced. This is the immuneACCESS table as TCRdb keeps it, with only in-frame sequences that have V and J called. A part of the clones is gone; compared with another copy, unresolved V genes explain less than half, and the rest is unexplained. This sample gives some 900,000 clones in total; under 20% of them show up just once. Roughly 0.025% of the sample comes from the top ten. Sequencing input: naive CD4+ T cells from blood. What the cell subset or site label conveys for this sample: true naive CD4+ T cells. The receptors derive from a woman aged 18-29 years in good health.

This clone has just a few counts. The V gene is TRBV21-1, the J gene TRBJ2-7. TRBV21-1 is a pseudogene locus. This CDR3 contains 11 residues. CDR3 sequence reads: CASDEGGEQYF. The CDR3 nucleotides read TGTGCCAGCGACGAGGGGGGCGAGCAGTACTTC.

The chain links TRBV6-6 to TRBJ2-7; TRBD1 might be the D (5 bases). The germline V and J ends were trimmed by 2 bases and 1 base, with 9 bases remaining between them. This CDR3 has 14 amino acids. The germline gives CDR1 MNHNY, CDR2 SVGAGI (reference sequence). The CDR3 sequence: CASSYEGASYEQYF. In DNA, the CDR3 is TGTGCCAGCAGTTACGAAGGGGCGTCCTACGAGCAGTACTTC.

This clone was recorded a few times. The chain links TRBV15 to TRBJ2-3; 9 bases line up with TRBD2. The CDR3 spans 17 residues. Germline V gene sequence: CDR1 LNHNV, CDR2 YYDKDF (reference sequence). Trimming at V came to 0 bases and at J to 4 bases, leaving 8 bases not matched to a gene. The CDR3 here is CATSRDAGLAGSDTQYF. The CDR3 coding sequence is TGTGCCACCAGCAGAGATGCTGGGCTAGCGGGGTCAGATACGCAGTATTTT.

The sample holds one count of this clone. The CDR3 is CASSFTFGLAGKTYEQYF. The CDR3 bases are TGTGCCAGCAGCTTCACCTTCGGACTAGCGGGTAAGACCTACGAGCAGTACTTC. The rearrangement uses TRBV5-6 and TRBJ2-7, with 11 bases identical to TRBD2. Germline V gene sequence: CDR1 SGHDT, CDR2 YYEEEE. V shed 2 bases and J 2 bases; nucleotides not matched to a gene: 12. The CDR3 extends over 18 amino acids. Full variable domain (rest looked up from reference TRBV5-6 and TRBJ2-7): DAGVTQSPTHLIKTRGQQVTLRCSPKSGHDTVSWYQQALGQGPQFIFQYYEEEERQRGNFPDRFSGHQFPNYSSELNVNALLLGDSALYLCASSFTFGLAGKTYEQYFGPGTRLTVT.

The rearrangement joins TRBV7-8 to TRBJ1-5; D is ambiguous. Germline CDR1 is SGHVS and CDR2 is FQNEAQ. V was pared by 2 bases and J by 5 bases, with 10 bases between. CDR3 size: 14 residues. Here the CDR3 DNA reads TGTGCCAGCAGCTTATTGTTGGCTTATCAGCCCCAGCATTTT. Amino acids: CASSLLLAYQPQHF.

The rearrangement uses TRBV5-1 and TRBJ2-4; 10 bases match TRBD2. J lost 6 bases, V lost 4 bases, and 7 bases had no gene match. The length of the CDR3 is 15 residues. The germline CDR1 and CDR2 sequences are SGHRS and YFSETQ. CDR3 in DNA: TGCGCCAGCAGCCAAGGACTAGCGGATTTAAACATTCAGTACTTC. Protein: CASSQGLADLNIQYF.

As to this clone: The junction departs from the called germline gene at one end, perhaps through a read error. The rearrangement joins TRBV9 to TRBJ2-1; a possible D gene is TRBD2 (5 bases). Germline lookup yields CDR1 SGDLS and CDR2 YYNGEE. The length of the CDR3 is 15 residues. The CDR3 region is CASSPTTLGANAQFF. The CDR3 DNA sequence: TGTGCCAGCAGCCCGACCACCCTGGGAGCGAATGCGCAGTTCTTC. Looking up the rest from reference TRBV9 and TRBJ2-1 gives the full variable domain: DSGVTQTPKHLITATGQRVTLRCSPRSGDLSVYWYQQSLDQGLQFLIQYYNGEERAKGNILERFSAQQFPDLHSELNLSSLELGDSALYFCASSPTTLGANAQFFGPGTRLTVL.

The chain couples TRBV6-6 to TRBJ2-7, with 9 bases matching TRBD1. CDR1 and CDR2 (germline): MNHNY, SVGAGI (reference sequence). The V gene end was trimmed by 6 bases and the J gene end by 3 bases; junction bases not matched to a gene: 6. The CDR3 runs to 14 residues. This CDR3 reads CASRTGTGHYEQYF. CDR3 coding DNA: TGTGCCAGCAGAACCGGGACAGGGCACTACGAGCAGTACTTC.

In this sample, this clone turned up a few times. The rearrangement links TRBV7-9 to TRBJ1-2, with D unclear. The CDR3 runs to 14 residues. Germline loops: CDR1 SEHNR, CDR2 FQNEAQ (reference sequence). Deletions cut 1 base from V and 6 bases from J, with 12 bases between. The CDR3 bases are TGTGCCAGCAGCTTAGACGCACGGGGTCATGGCTACACCTTC. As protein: CASSLDARGHGYTF.

The CDR3 region is CASSQNAVGYTF. In nucleotides, the CDR3 is TGCGCCAGCAGCCAAAATGCTGTAGGCTACACCTTC. The chain combines TRBV4-1 with TRBJ1-2; D call uncertain. Between the trimmed V and J ends, which lost 2 bases and 8 bases, there was a span of 9 bases. The CDR3 consists of 12 residues. Germline V CDR1 and CDR2: MGHRA, YSYEKL.

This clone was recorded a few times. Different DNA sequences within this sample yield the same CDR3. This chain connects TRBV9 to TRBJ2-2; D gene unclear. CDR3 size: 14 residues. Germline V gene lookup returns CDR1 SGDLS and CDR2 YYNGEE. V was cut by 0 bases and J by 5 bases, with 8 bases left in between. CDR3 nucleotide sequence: TGTGCCAGCAGCGTAGGTCTGGGGACCGGGGAGCTGTTTTTT. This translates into CASSVGLGTGELFF.

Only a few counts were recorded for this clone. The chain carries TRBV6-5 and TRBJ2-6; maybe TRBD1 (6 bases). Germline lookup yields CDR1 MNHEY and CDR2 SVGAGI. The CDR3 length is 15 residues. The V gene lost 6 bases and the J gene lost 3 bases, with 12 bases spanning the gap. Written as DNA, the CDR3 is TGTGCCAGCAGCTACAGGGTTCGTGGGGCCAACGTCCTGACTTTC. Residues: CASSYRVRGANVLTF.

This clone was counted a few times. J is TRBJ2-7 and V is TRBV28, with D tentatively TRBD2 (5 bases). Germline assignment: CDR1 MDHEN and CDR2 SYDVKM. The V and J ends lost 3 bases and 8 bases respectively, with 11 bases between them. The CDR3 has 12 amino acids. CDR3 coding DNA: TGTGCCAGCAGTTTCCCCAGCGGAAAGCAGTACTTC. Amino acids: CASSFPSGKQYF.

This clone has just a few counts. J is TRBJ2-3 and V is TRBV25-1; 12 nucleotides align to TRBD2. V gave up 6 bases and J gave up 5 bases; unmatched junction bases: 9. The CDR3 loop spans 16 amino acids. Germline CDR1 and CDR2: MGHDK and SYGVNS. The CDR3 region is CASSHLAGGPIDTQYF. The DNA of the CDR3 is TGTGCCAGCAGCCATCTAGCGGGAGGGCCTATAGATACGCAGTATTTT.